This T cell receptor (beta chain) was documented in a study of blood T cell repertoires in COVID-19. Study in general: Acute and convalescent COVID-19 samples came from the United States, Italy and Spain. The cDNA or gDNA used as material had been derived from T cells, B-cell-depleted T cells, or PBMCs.

This CDR3 comprises 13 residues. Germline V gives CDR1 SGHTA, CDR2 FQGNSA. V was trimmed by 0 bases and J by 7 bases, leaving 8 bases between them. In the original processing: Nucleated cell number was recorded as an estimate derived from reference gene primer amplification. Profiled with immunoSEQ multiplex PCR; TCRdb holds only in-frame clones, not every one. The V and J calls and clone size were taken over from that table, and D and trimming were inferred from the DNA. The profile covers 270,000 or so clones, with around 90% appearing a single time and 0.85% to 1% taken by the ten largest. This receptor was identified in a woman between 40 and 55 years old who had recovered from COVID-19. The V call is TRBV7-2, the J call TRBJ2-3; D is possibly TRBD1 (6 bases). The sequenced sample was peripheral blood. In DNA, the CDR3 is TGTGCCAGCAGCTTAGCGGGGACAAATACGCAGTATTTT. Translation: CASSLAGTNTQYF. Variable domain in full (rest from reference TRBV7-2 and TRBJ2-3): GAGVSQSPSNKVTEKGKDVELRCDPISGHTALYWYRQSLGQGLEFLIYFQGNSAPDKSGLPSDRFSAERTGGSVSTLTIQRTQQEDSAVYLCASSLAGTNTQYFGPGTRLTVL.